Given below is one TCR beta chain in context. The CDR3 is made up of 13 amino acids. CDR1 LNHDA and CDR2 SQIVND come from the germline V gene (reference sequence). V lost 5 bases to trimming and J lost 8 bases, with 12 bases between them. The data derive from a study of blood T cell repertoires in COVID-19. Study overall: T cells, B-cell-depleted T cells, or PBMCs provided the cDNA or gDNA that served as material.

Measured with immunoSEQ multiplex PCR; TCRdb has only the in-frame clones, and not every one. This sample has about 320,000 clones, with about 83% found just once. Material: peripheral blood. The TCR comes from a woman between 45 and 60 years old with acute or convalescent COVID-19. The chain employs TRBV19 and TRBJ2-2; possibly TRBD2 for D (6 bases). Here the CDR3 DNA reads TGTGCCAGTAGTCACACTAGCATGGGGGAGCTGTTTTTT. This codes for CASSHTSMGELFF.